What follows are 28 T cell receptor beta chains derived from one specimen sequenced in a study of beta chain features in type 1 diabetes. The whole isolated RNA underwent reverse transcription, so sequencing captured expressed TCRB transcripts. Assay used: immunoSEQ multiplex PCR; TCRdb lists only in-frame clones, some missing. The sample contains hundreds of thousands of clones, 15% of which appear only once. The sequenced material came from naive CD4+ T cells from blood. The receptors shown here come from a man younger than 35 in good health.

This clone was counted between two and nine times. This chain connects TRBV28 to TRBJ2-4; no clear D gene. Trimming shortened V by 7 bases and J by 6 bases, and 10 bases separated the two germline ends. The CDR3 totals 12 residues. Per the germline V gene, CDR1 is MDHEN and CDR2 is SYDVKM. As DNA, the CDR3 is TGTGCCAGCACGACCCCTTCAAACATTCAGTACTTC. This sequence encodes CASTTPSNIQYF.

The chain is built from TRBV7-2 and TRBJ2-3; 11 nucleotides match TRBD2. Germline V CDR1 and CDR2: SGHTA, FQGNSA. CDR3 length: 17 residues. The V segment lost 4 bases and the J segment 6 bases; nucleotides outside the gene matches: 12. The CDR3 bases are TGTGCCAGCAGCTCAACTACTAGCGGGGGCCCTAGGGATACGCAGTATTTT. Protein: CASSSTTSGGPRDTQYF.

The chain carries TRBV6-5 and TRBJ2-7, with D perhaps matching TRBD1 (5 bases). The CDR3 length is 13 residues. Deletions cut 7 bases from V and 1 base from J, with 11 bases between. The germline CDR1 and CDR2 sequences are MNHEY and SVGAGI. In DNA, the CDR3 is TGTGCCAGCACGGTTCAGGGTTCCTACGAGCAGTACTTC. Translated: CASTVQGSYEQYF.

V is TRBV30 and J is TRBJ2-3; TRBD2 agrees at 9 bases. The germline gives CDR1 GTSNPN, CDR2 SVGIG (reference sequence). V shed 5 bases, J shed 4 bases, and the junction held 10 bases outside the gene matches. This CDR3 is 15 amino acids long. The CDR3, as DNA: TGTGCCTGGGCCCCTGCGGGGGGGCGGGCAGATACGCAGTATTTT. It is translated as CAWAPAGGRADTQYF.

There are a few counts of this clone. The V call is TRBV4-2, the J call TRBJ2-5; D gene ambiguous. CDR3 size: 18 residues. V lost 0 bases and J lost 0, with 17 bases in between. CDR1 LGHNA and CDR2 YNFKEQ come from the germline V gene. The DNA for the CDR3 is TGTGCCAGCAGCCAAGATGAGGTCCGGCGCCCGTACCAAGAGACCCAGTACTTC. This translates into CASSQDEVRRPYQETQYF.

Here the CDR3 DNA reads TGTGCCTCCGGGACAGGGGCTACCGAGCAGTACTTC. Its protein is CASGTGATEQYF. The chain employs TRBV2 and TRBJ2-7; 10 nucleotides agree with TRBD1. The CDR3 has 12 amino acids. V gave up 11 bases and J gave up 6 bases; unmatched junction bases: 7. Germline CDR1 SNHLY, CDR2 FYNNEI.

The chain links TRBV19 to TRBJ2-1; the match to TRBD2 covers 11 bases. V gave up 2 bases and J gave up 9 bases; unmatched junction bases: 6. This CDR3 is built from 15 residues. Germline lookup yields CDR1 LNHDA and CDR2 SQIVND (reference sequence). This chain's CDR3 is CASSIKSSGRTEQFF. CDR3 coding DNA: TGTGCCAGTAGTATAAAGTCTAGCGGGAGGACTGAGCAGTTCTTC. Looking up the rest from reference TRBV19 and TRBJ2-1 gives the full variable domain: DGGITQSPKYLFRKEGQNVTLSCEQNLNHDAMYWYRQDPGQGLRLIYYSQIVNDFQKGDIAEGYSVSREKKESFPLTVTSAQKNPTAFYLCASSIKSSGRTEQFFGPGTRLTVL.

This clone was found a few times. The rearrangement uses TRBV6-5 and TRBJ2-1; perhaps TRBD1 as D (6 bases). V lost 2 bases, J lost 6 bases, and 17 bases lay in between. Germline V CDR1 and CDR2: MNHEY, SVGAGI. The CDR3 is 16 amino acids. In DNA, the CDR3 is TGTGCCAGCAGTTACCCTAGGGACACCCGGAGCAATGAGCAGTTCTTC. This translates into CASSYPRDTRSNEQFF.

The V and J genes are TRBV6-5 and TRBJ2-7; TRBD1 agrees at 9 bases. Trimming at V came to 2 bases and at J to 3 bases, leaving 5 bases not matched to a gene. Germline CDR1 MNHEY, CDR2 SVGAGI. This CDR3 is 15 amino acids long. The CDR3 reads CASSYPGQGFYEQYF. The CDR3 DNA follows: TGTGCCAGCAGTTACCCGGGACAGGGATTCTACGAGCAGTACTTC.

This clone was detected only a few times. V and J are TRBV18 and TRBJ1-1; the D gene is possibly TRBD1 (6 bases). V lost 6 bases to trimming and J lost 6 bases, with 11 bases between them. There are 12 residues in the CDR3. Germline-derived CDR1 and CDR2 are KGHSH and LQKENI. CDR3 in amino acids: CASSLTGPEAFF. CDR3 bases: TGTGCCAGCTCTCTGACAGGCCCTGAAGCTTTCTTT.

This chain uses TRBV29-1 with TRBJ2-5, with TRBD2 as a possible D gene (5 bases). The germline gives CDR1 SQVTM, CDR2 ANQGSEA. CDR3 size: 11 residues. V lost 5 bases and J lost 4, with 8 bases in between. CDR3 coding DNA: TGCAGCGTTAGCGAGGGAGAGACCCAGTACTTC. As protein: CSVSEGETQYF.

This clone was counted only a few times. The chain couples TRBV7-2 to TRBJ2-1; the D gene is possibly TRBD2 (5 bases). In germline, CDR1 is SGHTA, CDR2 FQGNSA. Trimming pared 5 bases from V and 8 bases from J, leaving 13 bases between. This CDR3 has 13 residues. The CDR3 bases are TGTGCCAGCAGCCCAGTAGCGCTGTATGAGCAGTTCTTC. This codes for CASSPVALYEQFF.

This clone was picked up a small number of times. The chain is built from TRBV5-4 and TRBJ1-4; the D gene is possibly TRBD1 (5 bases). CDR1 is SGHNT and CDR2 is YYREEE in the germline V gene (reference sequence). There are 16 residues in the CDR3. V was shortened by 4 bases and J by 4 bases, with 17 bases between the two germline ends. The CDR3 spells CASSTHPAGFNEKLFF. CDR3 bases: TGTGCCAGCAGCACCCACCCTGCAGGGTTTAATGAAAAACTGTTTTTT.

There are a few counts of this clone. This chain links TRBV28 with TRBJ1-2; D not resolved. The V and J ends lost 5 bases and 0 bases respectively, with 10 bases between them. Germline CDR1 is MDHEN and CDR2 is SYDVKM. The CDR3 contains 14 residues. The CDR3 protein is CASSQLVANYGYTF. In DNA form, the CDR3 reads TGTGCCAGCAGTCAACTCGTAGCTAACTATGGCTACACCTTC.

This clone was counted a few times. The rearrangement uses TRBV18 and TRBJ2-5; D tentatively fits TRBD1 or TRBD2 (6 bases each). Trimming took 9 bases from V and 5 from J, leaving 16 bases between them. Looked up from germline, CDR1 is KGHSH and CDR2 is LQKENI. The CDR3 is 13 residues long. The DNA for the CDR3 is TGTGCCAGTTCAAACGGGGGCGCGGAGACCCAGTACTTC. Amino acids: CASSNGGAETQYF.

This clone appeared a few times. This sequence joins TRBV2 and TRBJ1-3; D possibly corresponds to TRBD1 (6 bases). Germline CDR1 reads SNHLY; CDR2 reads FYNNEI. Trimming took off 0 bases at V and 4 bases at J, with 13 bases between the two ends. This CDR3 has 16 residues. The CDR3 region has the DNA TGTGCCAGCAGTGAAGCCCTGACAGGCCAAGGAAACACCATATATTTT. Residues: CASSEALTGQGNTIYF.

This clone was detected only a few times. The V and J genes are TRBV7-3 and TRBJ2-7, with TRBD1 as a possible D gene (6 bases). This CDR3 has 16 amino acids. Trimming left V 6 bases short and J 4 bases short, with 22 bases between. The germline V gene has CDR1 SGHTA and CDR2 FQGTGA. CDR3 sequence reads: CASRRSVWGLKYEQYF. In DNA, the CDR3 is TGTGCCAGCAGACGCAGCGTGTGGGGGCTTAAATACGAGCAGTACTTC.

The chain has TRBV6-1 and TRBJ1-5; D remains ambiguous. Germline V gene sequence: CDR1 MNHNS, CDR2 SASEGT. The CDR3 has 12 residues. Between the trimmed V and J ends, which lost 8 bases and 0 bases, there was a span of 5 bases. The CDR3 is CASGYSNQPQHF. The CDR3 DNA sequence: TGTGCCAGCGGGTATAGCAATCAGCCCCAGCATTTT.

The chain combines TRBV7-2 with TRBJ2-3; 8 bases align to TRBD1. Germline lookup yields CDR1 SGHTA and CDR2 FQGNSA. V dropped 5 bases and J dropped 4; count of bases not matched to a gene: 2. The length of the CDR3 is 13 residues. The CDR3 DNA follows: TGTGCCAGCAGCGACAGGGGTCCAGATACGCAGTATTTT. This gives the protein CASSDRGPDTQYF. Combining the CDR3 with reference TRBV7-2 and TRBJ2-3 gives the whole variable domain GAGVSQSPSNKVTEKGKDVELRCDPISGHTALYWYRQSLGQGLEFLIYFQGNSAPDKSGLPSDRFSAERTGGSVSTLTIQRTQQEDSAVYLCASSDRGPDTQYFGPGTRLTVL.

CDR3 loop: CASSQLGLLKGELFF. DNA for the CDR3: TGCGCCAGCAGCCAATTGGGACTCCTAAAGGGGGAGCTGTTTTTT. The chain couples TRBV4-3 to TRBJ2-2; possible D gene TRBD2, 6 bases. Looked up from germline, CDR1 is LGHNA and CDR2 is YSLEER. Trimming stripped 2 bases from V and 8 bases from J, with 15 bases between. This CDR3 has 15 residues.

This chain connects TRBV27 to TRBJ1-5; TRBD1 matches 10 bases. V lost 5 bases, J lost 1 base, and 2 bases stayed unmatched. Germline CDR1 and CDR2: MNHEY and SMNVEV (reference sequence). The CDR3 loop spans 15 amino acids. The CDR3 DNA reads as TGTGCCAGCAGTCGACAGGGGGCGAGCAATCAGCCCCAGCATTTT. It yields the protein CASSRQGASNQPQHF.

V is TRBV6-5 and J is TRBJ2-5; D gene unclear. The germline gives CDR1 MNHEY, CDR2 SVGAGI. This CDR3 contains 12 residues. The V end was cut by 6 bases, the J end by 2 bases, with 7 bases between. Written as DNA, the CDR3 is TGTGCCAGCAGACCTAAACAAGAGACCCAGTACTTC. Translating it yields CASRPKQETQYF.

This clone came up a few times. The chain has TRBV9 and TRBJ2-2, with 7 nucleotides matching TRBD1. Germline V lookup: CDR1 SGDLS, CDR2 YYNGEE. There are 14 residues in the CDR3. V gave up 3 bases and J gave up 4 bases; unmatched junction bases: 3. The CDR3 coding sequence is TGTGCCAGCAGCGAGAGGACAGGCACCGGGGAGCTGTTTTTT. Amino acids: CASSERTGTGELFF.

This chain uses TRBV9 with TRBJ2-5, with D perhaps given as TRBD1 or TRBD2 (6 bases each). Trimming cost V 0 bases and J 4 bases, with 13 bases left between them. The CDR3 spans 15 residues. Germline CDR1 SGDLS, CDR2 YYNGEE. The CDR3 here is CASSVGDGGVETQYF. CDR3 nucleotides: TGTGCCAGCAGCGTAGGGGACGGGGGCGTAGAGACCCAGTACTTC.

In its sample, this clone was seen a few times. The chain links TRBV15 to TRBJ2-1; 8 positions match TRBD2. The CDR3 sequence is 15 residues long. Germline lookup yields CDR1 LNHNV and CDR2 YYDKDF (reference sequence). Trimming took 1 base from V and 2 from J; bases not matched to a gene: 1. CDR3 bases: TGTGCCACCAGCAGAGGCGGGAGGACCTACAATGAGCAGTTCTTC. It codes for CATSRGGRTYNEQFF.

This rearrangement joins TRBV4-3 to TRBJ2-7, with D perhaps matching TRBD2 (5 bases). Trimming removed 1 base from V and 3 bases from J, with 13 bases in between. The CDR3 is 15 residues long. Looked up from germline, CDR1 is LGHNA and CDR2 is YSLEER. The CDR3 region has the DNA TGCGCCAGCAGCCAAGGTCAGGAGGTACACTACGAGCAGTACTTC. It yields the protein CASSQGQEVHYEQYF.

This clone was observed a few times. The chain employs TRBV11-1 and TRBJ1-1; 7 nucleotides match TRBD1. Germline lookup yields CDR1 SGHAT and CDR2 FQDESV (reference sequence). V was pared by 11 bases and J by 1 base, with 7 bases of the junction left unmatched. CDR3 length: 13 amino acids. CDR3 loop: CAVGDRANTEAFF. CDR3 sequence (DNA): TGTGCCGTTGGAGACAGGGCGAACACTGAAGCTTTCTTT.

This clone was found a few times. In DNA form, the CDR3 reads TGTGCCAGCAGGAGGGACAGGGGAACTTCACCCCTCCACTTT. Translating gives CASRRDRGTSPLHF. This rearrangement joins TRBV9 to TRBJ1-6; 10 positions agree with TRBD1. V lost 5 bases and J lost 9; bases outside the gene matches: 5. The CDR3 totals 14 residues. The germline V gene has CDR1 SGDLS and CDR2 YYNGEE.